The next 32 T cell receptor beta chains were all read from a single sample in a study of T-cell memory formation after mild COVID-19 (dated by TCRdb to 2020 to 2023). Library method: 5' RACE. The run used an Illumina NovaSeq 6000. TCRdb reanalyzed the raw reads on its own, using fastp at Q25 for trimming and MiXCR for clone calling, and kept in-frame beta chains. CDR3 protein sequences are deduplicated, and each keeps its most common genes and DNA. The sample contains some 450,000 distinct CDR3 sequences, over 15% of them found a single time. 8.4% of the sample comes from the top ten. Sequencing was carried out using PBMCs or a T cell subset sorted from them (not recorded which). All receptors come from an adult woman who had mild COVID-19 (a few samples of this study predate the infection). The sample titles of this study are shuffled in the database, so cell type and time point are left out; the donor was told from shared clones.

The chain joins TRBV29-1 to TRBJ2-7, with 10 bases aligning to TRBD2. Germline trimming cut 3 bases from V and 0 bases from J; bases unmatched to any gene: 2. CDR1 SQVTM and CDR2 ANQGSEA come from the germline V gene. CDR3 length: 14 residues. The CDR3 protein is CSVESSGSSYEQYF. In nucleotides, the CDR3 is TGCAGCGTTGAGTCTAGCGGGAGCTCCTACGAGCAGTACTTC.

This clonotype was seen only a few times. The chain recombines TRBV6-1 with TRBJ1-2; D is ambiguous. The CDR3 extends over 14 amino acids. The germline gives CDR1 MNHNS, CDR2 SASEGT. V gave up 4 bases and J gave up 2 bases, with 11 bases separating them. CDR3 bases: TGTGCCAGCAGTGCCAGGATCCAAAACTATGGCTACACCTTC. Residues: CASSARIQNYGYTF.

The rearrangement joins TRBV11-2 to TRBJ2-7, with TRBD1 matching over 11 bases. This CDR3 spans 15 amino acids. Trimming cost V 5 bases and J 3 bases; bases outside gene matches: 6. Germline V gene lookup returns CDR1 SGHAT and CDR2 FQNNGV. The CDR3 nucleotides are TGTGCCAGCAGCAGCGGACAGGGGGCTTTCTACGAGCAGTACTTC. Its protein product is CASSSGQGAFYEQYF. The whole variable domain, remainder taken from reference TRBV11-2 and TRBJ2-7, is EAGVAQSPRYKIIEKRQSVAFWCNPISGHATLYWYQQILGQGPKLLIQFQNNGVVDDSQLPKDRFSAERLKGVDSTLKIQPAKLEDSAVYLCASSSGQGAFYEQYFGPGTRLTVT.

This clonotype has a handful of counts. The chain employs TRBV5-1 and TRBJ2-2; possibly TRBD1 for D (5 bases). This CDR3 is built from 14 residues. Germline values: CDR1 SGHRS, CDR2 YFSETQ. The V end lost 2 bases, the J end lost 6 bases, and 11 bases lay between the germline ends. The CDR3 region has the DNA TGCGCCAGCAGCTTCCAGGGATTGGCCGGGGAGCTGTTTTTT. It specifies CASSFQGLAGELFF.

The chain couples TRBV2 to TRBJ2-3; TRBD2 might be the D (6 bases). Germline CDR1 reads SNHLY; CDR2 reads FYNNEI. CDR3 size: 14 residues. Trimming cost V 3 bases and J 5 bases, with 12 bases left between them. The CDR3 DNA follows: TGTGCCAGCAGTGATGGCGGAGGGGAAGATACGCAGTATTTT. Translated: CASSDGGGEDTQYF. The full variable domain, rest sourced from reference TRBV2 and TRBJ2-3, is EPEVTQTPSHQVTQMGQEVILRCVPISNHLYFYWYRQILGQKVEFLVSFYNNEISEKSEIFDDQFSVERPDGSNFTLKIRSTKLEDSAMYFCASSDGGGEDTQYFGPGTRLTVL.

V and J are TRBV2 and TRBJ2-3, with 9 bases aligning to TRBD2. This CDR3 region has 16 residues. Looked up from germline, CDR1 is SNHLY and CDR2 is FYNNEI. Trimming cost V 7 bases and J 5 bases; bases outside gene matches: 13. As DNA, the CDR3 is TGTGCCAGCAATCCCCGGCGGGGGGGGCGCTTAGATACGCAGTATTTT. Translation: CASNPRRGGRLDTQYF.

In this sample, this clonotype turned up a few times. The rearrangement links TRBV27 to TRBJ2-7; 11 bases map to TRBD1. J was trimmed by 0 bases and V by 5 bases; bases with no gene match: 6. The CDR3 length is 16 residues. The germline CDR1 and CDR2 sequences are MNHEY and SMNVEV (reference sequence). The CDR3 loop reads CASSPPGTGGSYEQYF. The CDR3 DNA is TGTGCCAGCAGTCCCCCCGGGACAGGGGGCTCCTACGAGCAGTACTTC.

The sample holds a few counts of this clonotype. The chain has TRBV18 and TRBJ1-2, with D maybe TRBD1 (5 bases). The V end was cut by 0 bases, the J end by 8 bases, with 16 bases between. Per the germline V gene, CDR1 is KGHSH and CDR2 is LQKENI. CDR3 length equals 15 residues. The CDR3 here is CASSPPPGEMSGYTF. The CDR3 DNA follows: TGTGCCAGCTCACCACCTCCGGGGGAAATGAGCGGCTACACCTTC.

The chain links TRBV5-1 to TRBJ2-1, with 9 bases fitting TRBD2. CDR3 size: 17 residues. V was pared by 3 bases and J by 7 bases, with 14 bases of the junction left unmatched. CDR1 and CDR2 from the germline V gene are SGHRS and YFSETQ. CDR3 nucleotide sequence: TGCGCCAGCAGCTCGCCCCGATGGCGGGAGGGCCTAAATGAGCAGTTCTTC. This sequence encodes CASSSPRWREGLNEQFF.

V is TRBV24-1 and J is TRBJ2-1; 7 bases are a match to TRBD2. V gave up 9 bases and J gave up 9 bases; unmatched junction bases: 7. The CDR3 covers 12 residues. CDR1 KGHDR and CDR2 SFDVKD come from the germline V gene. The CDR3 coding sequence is TGTGCCACCCTCCACCCGGGAGGTGAGCAGTTCTTC. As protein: CATLHPGGEQFF.

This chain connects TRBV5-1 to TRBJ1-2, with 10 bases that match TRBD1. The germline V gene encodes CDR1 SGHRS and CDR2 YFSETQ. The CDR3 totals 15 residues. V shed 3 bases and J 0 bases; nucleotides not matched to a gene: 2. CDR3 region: CASSWGTGANYGYTF. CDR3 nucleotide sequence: TGCGCCAGCAGCTGGGGGACAGGGGCTAACTATGGCTACACCTTC.

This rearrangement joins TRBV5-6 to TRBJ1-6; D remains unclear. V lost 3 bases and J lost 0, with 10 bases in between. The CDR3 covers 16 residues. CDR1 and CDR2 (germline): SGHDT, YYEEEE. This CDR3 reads CASSSAISSYNSPLHF. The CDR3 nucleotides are TGTGCCAGCAGCTCGGCCATAAGCTCCTATAATTCACCCCTCCACTTT.

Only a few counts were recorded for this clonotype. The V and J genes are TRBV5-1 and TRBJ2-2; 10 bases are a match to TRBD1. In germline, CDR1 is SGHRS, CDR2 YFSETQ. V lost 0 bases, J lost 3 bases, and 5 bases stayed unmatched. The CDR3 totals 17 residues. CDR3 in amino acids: CASSLAEGQGHTGELFF. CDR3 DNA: TGCGCCAGCAGCTTGGCCGAGGGACAGGGGCACACCGGGGAGCTGTTTTTT.

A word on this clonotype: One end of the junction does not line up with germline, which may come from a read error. The CDR3 reads CASRLGQGRNTEAFF. The CDR3 DNA is TGCGCCAGCAGGTTGGGGCAGGGGCGTAACACTGAAGCTTTCTTT. The chain has TRBV5-1 and TRBJ1-1; D perhaps matches TRBD1 (6 bases). The CDR3 has 15 amino acids. From germline, CDR1 is SGHRS and CDR2 YFSETQ.

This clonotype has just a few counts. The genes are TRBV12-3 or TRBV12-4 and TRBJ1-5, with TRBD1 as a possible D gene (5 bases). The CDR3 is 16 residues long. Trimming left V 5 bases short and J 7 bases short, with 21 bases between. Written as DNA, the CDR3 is TGTGCCAGCAGTGACCGGGACGGGAAGGGAGGACAGCCCCAGCATTTT. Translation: CASSDRDGKGGQPQHF.

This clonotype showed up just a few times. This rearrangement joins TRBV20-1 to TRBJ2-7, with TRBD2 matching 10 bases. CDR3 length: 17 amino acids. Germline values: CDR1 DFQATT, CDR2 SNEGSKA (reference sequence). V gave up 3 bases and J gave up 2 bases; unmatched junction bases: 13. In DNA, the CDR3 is TGCAGTGCTAGTGAAGCGGGAGGGCCTGAAGACCCCTACGAGCAGTACTTC. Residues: CSASEAGGPEDPYEQYF.

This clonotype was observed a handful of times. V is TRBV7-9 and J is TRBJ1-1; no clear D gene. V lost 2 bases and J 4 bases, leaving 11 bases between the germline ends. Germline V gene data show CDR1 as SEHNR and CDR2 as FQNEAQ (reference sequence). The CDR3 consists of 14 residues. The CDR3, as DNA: TGTGCCAGCAGCTTACTCCTGACGTCCACTGAAGCTTTCTTT. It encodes CASSLLLTSTEAFF.

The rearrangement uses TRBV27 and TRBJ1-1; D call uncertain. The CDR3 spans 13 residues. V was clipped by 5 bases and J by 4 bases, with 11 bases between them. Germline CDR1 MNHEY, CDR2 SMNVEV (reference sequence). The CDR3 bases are TGTGCCAGCAGTGTTGGTGGACGCACTGAAGCTTTCTTT. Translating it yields CASSVGGRTEAFF.

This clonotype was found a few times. CDR3 nucleotide sequence: TGTGCCAGCAGCCGGGGACAGGGGGCTAAAAATTCACCCCTCCACTTT. It is translated as CASSRGQGAKNSPLHF. The chain links TRBV5-6 to TRBJ1-6; 12 nucleotides agree with TRBD1. The CDR3 is made up of 16 amino acids. CDR1 and CDR2 (germline): SGHDT, YYEEEE. Trimming at V came to 4 bases and at J to 7 bases, leaving 6 bases not matched to a gene.

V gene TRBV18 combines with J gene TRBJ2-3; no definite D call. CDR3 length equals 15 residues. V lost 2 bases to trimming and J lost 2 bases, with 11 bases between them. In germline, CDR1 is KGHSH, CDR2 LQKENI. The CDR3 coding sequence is TGTGCCAGCTCACCATCCTCTAACCCCACAGATACGCAGTATTTT. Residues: CASSPSSNPTDTQYF.

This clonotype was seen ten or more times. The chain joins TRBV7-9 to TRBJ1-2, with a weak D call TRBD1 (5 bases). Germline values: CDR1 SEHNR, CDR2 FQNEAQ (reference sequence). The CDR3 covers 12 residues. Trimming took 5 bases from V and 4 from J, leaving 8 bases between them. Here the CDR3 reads CASSLDTYGYTF. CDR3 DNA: TGTGCCAGCAGCCTGGACACCTATGGCTACACCTTC. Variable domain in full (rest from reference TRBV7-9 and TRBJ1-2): DTGVSQNPRHKITKRGQNVTFRCDPISEHNRLYWYRQTLGQGPEFLTYFQNEAQLEKSRLLSDRFSAERPKGSFSTLEIQRTEQGDSAMYLCASSLDTYGYTFGSGTRLTVV.

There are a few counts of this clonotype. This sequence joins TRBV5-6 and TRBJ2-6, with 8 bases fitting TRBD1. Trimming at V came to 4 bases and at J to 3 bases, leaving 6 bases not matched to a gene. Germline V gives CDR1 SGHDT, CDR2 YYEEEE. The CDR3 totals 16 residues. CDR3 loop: CASSPGGASGANVLTF. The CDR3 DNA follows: TGTGCCAGCAGCCCAGGGGGCGCGAGTGGGGCCAACGTCCTGACTTTC.

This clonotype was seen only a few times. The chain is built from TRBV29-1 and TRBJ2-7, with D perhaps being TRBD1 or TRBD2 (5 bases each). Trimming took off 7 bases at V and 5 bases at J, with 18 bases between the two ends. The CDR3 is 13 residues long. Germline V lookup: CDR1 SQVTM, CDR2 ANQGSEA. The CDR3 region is CSAGRGERDEQYF. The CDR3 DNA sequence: TGCAGCGCAGGGAGAGGGGAGAGGGACGAGCAGTACTTC.

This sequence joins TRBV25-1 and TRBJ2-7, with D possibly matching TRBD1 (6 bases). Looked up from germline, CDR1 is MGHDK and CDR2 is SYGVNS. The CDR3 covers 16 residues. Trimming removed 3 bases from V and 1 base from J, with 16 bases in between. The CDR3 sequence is CASSDFGRGISYEQYF. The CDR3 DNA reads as TGTGCCAGCAGTGATTTCGGCAGGGGTATTTCCTACGAGCAGTACTTC.

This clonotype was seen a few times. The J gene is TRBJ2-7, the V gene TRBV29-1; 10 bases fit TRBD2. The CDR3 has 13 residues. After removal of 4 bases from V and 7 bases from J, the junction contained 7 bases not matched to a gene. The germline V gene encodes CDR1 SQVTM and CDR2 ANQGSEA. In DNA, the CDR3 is TGCAGCGTTGGCTCTAGCGGGAGAGGAGAGCAGTACTTC. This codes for CSVGSSGRGEQYF.

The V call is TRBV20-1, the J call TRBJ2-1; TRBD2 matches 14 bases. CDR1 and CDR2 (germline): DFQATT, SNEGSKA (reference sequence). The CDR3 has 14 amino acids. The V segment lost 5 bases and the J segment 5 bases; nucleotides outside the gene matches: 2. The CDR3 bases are TGCAGTGCTCCGGGACTAGCGGGGGACAATGAGCAGTTCTTC. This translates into CSAPGLAGDNEQFF.

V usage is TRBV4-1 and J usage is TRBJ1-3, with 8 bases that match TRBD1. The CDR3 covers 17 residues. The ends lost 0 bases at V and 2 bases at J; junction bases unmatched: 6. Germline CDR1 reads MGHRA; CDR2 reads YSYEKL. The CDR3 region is CASSQDRQGAAGNTIYF. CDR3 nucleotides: TGCGCCAGCAGCCAAGATCGGCAGGGGGCGGCTGGAAACACCATATATTTT.

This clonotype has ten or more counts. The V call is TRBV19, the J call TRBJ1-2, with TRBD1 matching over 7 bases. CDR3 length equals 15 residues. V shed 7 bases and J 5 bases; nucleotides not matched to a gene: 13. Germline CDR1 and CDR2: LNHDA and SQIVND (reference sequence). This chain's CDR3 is CASTTRDRGNYGYTF. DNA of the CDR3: TGTGCCAGTACTACCCGGGACAGAGGAAATTATGGCTACACCTTC.

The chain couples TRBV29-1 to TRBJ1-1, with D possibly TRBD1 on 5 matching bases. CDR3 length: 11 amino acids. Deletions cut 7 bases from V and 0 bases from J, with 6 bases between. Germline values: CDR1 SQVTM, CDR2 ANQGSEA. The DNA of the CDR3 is TGCAGCGGACAGATGAACACTGAAGCTTTCTTT. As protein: CSGQMNTEAFF.

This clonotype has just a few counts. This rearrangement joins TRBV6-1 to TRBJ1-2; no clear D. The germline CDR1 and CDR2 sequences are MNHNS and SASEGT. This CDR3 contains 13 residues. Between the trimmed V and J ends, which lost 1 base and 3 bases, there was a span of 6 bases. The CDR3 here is CASSEGGHYGYTF. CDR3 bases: TGTGCCAGCAGTGAAGGAGGGCACTATGGCTACACCTTC.

CDR3 in amino acids: CASSFGLAGVYF. The DNA for the CDR3 is TGTGCCAGCAGTTTTGGACTAGCGGGGGTTTACTTC. The chain carries TRBV12-3 or TRBV12-4 and TRBJ2-5; TRBD2 matches 13 bases. J lost 14 bases, V lost 3 bases, and 3 bases had no gene match. This CDR3 has 12 amino acids.

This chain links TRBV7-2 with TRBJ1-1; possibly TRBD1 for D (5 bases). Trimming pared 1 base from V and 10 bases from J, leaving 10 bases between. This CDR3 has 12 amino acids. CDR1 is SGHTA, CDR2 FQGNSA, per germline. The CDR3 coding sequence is TGTGCCAGCAGCTTAGACCGCAGGGCAGCTTTCTTT. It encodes CASSLDRRAAFF.